These T cell receptor beta chains were read from a single sample in a study of post-analysis software for immune sequencing data. TCRdb analysed the PCR reads with MiXCR anew, one entry per CDR3 protein. Here the sample spans roughly 540,000 distinct CDR3 sequences, less than 40% being singletons. Input material: blood. The receptors stem from a girl under 18 with multiple sclerosis. The CDR3 runs from the conserved cysteine through the conserved F or W. The D gene is left open where the match is weak. Only some rows state a clone size, as once, few, many or a class for expanded clones.

V	size	D	J	CDR3	DNA
TRBV4-1	few	.	TRBJ2-5	CASSQVGTAGETQYF	TGCGCCAGCAGCCAAGTCGGCACGGCGGGAGAGACCCAGTACTTC
TRBV27	few	TRBD1	TRBJ2-3	CASSSPGQASIDTQYF	TGTGCCAGCAGTTCCCCGGGACAGGCCTCCATAGATACGCAGTATTTT
TRBV11-2	once	.	TRBJ2-1	CASSPGFEQFF	TGTGCCAGCAGCCCGGGTTTTGAGCAGTTCTTC
TRBV9	.	.	TRBJ1-1	CASSVSGALTNTEAFF	TGTGCCAGCAGCGTATCGGGGGCCCTGACGAACACTGAAGCTTTCTTT
TRBV28	.	TRBD1	TRBJ1-2	CASSEPTGMFRGYTF	TGTGCCAGCAGTGAACCGACAGGGATGTTTCGGGGCTACACCTTC
TRBV6-1	.	.	TRBJ2-1	CASSERGWKQLNEQFF	TGTGCCAGCAGTGAAAGGGGCTGGAAACAGCTCAATGAGCAGTTCTTC
TRBV10-3	.	.	TRBJ2-3	CAISGRTSTDTQYF	TGTGCCATCAGTGGACGGACTAGCACAGATACGCAGTATTTT
TRBV27	.	.	TRBJ2-2	CASTLLGTPNTGELFF	TGTGCCAGCACTCTTCTTGGGACGCCGAACACCGGGGAGCTGTTTTTT
TRBV4-2	.	.	TRBJ2-1	CASGWDSPAEQFF	TGTGCCAGCGGATGGGACTCCCCAGCTGAGCAGTTCTTC
TRBV11-2	.	.	TRBJ1-5	CASSTTGGQPQHF	TGTGCCAGCAGCACAACTGGGGGGCAGCCCCAGCATTTT
TRBV9	.	TRBD2	TRBJ2-1	CASSGSGGAYNEQFF	TGTGCCAGCAGCGGGAGCGGGGGGGCTTACAATGAGCAGTTCTTC
TRBV27	.	.	TRBJ2-3	CASSLPGSADTQYF	TGTGCCAGCAGTTTACCGGGATCCGCAGATACGCAGTATTTT
TRBV11-2	.	.	TRBJ2-1	CASSPNPGQREQFF	TGTGCCAGCAGCCCCAACCCGGGACAACGGGAGCAGTTCTTC
TRBV6-5	.	.	TRBJ2-2	CASSPVGVTNTGELFF	TGTGCCAGCAGTCCCGTAGGGGTTACTAACACCGGGGAGCTGTTTTTT
TRBV2	.	.	TRBJ2-4	CASSAGAKNIQYF	TGTGCCAGCAGTGCAGGAGCCAAAAACATTCAGTACTTC
TRBV5-4	.	.	TRBJ1-2	CASSSGKSYGYTF	TGTGCCAGCAGCTCAGGGAAAAGCTATGGCTACACCTTC
TRBV29-1	.	.	TRBJ2-7	CSAILGSYEQYF	TGCAGCGCCATTCTGGGGTCCTACGAGCAGTACTTC
TRBV6-5	.	TRBD1	TRBJ2-3	CASSYQQGWDTQYF	TGTGCCAGCAGTTACCAACAGGGGTGGGATACGCAGTATTTT
TRBV5-4	medium-sized	.	TRBJ2-7	CASSLNGYYEQYF	TGTGCCAGCAGCTTGAACGGGTACTACGAGCAGTACTTC